This T cell receptor beta chain was profiled in a study of OX40 agonist ivuxolimab in advanced cancers. In terms of the full investigation: The costimulatory receptor OX40 (CD134) was targeted by ivuxolimab, a fully human IgG2 agonistic monoclonal antibody. Intravenous ivuxolimab was administered to patients every 2 weeks at six dose levels: 0.01, 0.1, 0.3, 1.5, 3 and 10 mg/kg. Of the approximately 54 patients in dose escalation, approximately 20 had hepatocellular carcinoma, roughly 15 had melanoma, 9 had renal cell carcinoma and 9 had head and neck cancer. In the dose-escalation cohort, 65% to 90% of patients were male, and the mean age was approximately 60 years, with a range of about 23 to 85. Patients were allowed to have had prior anti-PD-1, anti-PD-L1 or anti-CTLA-4 therapy, and around two fifths of the dose-escalation patients had been treated with checkpoint inhibitors. Partial responses occurred in three dose-escalation patients: two with cutaneous melanoma and one with hepatocellular carcinoma. Peripheral TCRbeta sequencing was intended to test whether TCR sequence diversity was altered and clonal T-cell expansion was caused by ivuxolimab. The monotherapy dose-escalation portion (N of about 47 patients) of the phase I ivuxolimab trial is reported in the paper.

Concerning this clone: Its recognized antigen is unknown. No clone much larger than this one lies a single base away; base qualities are absent.

Patients with a history of autoimmune disease or receiving systemic immunosuppression were excluded from the trial. In every dose cohort, peripheral blood was drawn for TCR sequencing at baseline, cycle 4 day 1, and cycle 7 day 1. Samples came from an open-label, multicenter, first-in-human phase I dose-escalation trial of ivuxolimab. The trial enrolled adults with locally advanced or metastatic head and neck squamous cell, hepatocellular, melanoma or renal cell carcinoma. Before TCR sequencing, CD4+ T cells and CD8+ T cells were sorted from peripheral blood as separate populations. For sequencing of the TCRbeta CDR3 region, genomic DNA was extracted from the sorted cells. The immunoSEQ Assay was used to sequence the TCRbeta CDR3 regions. In its TCRdb copy, this immuneACCESS table keeps in-frame sequences only and misses some clones. Where compared with another copy, unresolved V genes explain less than half of these, and the others have no known cause. The sample table lists some 81,000 clones, 65% to 85% of them with a count of one. The top ten constitute roughly 0.77% of the sample.

CDR1 MNHNY and CDR2 SVGAGI were looked up in the germline V gene (reference sequence). The CDR3 starts with the cysteine, ends with the phenylalanine, and has 11 residues. The CDR3 DNA has 33 bases and is translated from base 1. V drops 5 bases and J drops 6 bases, leaving 5 bases in between. General study outcomes and caveats: In partial responders in the 0.1-3.0 mg/kg groups, normalized peripheral clonal expansion was found to be among the lowest, especially among CD8+ T cells. The antigen specificity of the peripheral T cells that underwent clonal expansion was not determined. Low levels of normalized T-cell clonal expansion were also seen in some patients who did not respond. After ivuxolimab, more expanded clones were found on average in CD8+ T cells than in CD4+ T cells. At doses of 0.1 to 3.0 mg/kg, clonal expansion of both CD4+ and CD8+ blood T cells was observed from baseline to week 6.

The V and J segments used are TRBV6-6 and TRBJ2-1; tentative D gene TRBD1, with 5 bases matching. The sequences come from CD4+ or CD8+ T cells sorted from blood, collected in a trial of the OX40 agonist ivuxolimab. This sequence originates from an adult with an advanced solid tumor such as melanoma, head and neck, liver or kidney cancer. The CDR3 region: CASSTGNEQFF. Here is the DNA: TGTGCCAGCAGTACAGGCAATGAGCAGTTCTTC.